One TCR beta chain is described in this entry. Assay runs were performed at deep level. Using immunoSEQ multiplex PCR, the repertoire was profiled, and TCRdb retains in-frame clones only, with some absent. The sample lists some 2,000,000 clones, 90% to 97% seen once, with 0.1% to 0.15% in the top ten. The sample belongs to a study of shared clonotypes between healthy human individuals. Germline V gene data show CDR1 as MDHEN and CDR2 as SYDVKM. J was trimmed by 7 bases and V by 5 bases; bases with no gene match: 12. The CDR3 runs to 15 residues. The gene calls are TRBV28 and TRBJ2-7; 9 bases map to TRBD1. This TCR came from a man between 18 and 29 years old in good health. Sequencing was performed on naive CD4+ T cells sorted from blood. Subset of the sample: CD45RA+ positively selected. The CDR3, as DNA: TGTGCCAGCAGTCGCGCCTCAACAGGGGGCGAAGAGCAGTACTTC. It yields the protein CASSRASTGGEEQYF.